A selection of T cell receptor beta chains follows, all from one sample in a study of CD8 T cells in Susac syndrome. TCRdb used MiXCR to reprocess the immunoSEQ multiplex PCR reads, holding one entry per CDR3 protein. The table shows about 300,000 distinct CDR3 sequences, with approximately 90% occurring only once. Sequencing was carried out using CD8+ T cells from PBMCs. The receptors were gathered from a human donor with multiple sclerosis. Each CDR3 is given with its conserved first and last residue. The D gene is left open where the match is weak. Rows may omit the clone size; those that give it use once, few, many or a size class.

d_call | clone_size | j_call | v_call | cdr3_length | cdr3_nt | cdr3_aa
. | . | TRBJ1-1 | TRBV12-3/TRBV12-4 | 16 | TGTGCCAGCAGTTTTATCTCCTGGGGCGACACCCGAGGGGCTTTCTTT | CASSFISWGDTRGAFF
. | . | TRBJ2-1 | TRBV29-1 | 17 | TGCAGCGTTGAAGGAGTAGGCGGTCGAAGCTCCTACAATGAGCAGTTCTTC | CSVEGVGGRSSYNEQFF
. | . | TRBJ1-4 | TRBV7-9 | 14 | TGTGCCAGCAGCTTAGTCTCCCAGCATGAAAAACTGTTTTTT | CASSLVSQHEKLFF
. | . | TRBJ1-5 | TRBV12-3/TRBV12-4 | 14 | TGTGCCAGCAACCTTGGTACTTCAAATCAGCCCCAGCATTTT | CASNLGTSNQPQHF
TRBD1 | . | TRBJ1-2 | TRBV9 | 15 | TGTGCCAGCAGCGCTACAGGGGGCGCCACGGGTGGCTACACCTTC | CASSATGGATGGYTF
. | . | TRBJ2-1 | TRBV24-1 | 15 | TGTGCCACCAGTGATAGCCGGGACCCAGACAATGAGCAGTTCTTC | CATSDSRDPDNEQFF
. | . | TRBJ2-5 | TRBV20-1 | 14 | TGCAGTGCTAGAGATTTCGAGTTTGGGAGCACCCAGTACTTC | CSARDFEFGSTQYF
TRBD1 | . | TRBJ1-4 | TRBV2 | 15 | TGTGCCAGCAGTGCGTGGGCAGGGGGCAGGGAAAAACTGTTTTTT | CASSAWAGGREKLFF
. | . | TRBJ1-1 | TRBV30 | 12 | TGTGCCTGGAGTTTGGACAGCTCTGAAGCTTTCTTT | CAWSLDSSEAFF
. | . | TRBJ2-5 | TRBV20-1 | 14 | TGCAGTGCTAGTGATCAGGGGGGCGCGGAGACCCAGTACTTC | CSASDQGGAETQYF
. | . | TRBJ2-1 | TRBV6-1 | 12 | TGTGCCAGCAGTACCCTACCCACGACTCAGTTCTTC | CASSTLPTTQFF
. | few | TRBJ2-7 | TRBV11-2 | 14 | TGTGCCAGCAGCTTGGGGGGTGGTGGCTACGAGCAGTACTTC | CASSLGGGGYEQYF
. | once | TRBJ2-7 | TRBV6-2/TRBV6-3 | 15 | TGTGCCAGCAGTTACGGCGACAGTTCGTCCTACGAGCAGTACTTC | CASSYGDSSSYEQYF